The 5 T cell receptor beta chains below all came from one sample that was sequenced in a study of cytotoxic CD8 clonotypes in ibrutinib-treated CLL. Sequenced by immunoSEQ multiplex PCR; TCRdb stores in-frame clones only, minus some. Of about 140,000 clones listed, 60% to 85% were seen once; the top ten hold less than 30%. Sequenced material: PBMCs, taken after 12 months of ibrutinib treatment. These receptors were collected from a human donor with chronic lymphocytic leukemia.

This chain connects TRBV15 to TRBJ2-7; TRBD2 is a possible D gene (5 bases). The CDR3 is 14 residues long. Germline loops: CDR1 LNHNV, CDR2 YYDKDF (reference sequence). The V end lost 3 bases, the J end lost 0 bases, and 9 bases lay between the germline ends. The CDR3 sequence: CATSRTGSSYEQYF. The CDR3 DNA reads TGTGCCACCAGCAGGACGGGAAGCTCCTACGAGCAGTACTTC.

The chain carries TRBV29-1 and TRBJ1-5, with TRBD1 matching over 7 bases. V lost 6 bases to trimming and J lost 1 base; unmatched junction nucleotides: 3. This CDR3 is built from 13 residues. Per the germline V gene, CDR1 is SQVTM and CDR2 is ANQGSEA. Here the CDR3 DNA reads TGCAGCGTATGGACAGGAAGCAATCAGCCCCAGCATTTT. Its translation is CSVWTGSNQPQHF.

The chain couples TRBV6-5 to TRBJ2-7, with 8 bases lining up with TRBD2. J gave up 0 bases and V 4 bases, and 2 bases lay outside the gene matches. This CDR3 contains 14 residues. Germline V gene sequence: CDR1 MNHEY, CDR2 SVGAGI. In DNA form, the CDR3 reads TGTGCCAGCAGTTGGAGCGGGAGCTCCTACGAGCAGTACTTC. It yields the protein CASSWSGSSYEQYF.

The chain links TRBV6-5 to TRBJ2-7; D is uncertain. Per the germline V gene, CDR1 is MNHEY and CDR2 is SVGAGI. The ends were cut back, 5 bases at V and 3 bases at J, with 8 bases in the middle. The CDR3 runs 12 residues. This CDR3 reads CASSELYYEQYF. CDR3 sequence (DNA): TGTGCCAGCAGTGAACTATACTACGAGCAGTACTTC.

The gene calls are TRBV28 and TRBJ2-7; either TRBD1 or TRBD2 may fit D (5 bases each). Looked up from germline, CDR1 is MDHEN and CDR2 is SYDVKM. Deletions cut 1 base from V and 0 bases from J, with 10 bases between. This CDR3 is 15 amino acids long. CDR3 DNA sequence: TGTGCCAGCAGTTTATCGCCAGGGACCTCCTACGAGCAGTACTTC. Amino acid sequence: CASSLSPGTSYEQYF.